This T cell receptor (beta chain) derives from a study of T cell changes during pregnancy in multiple sclerosis. CDR1 is SGHRS and CDR2 is YFSETQ in the germline V gene. The CDR3 extends over 11 amino acids. Trimming cost V 4 bases and J 5 bases, with 5 bases left between them. TCRdb's copy holds only in-frame clones and misses some; the assay was immunoSEQ multiplex PCR. Among approximately 49,000 clones listed, nearly 95% were seen once. This TCR derives from a female donor with multiple sclerosis, enrolled in a pregnancy study. This specimen was peripheral blood, taken after pregnancy. The V gene is TRBV5-1, the J gene TRBJ2-3; D call uncertain. Written as DNA, the CDR3 is TGCGCCAGCAGCACAGTAGATACGCAGTATTTT. Translated, it gives CASSTVDTQYF.